This T cell receptor (beta chain) was recovered during a study of blood T cell repertoires in COVID-19. Study-level background: Spain, Italy and the United States supplied samples that represented acute and convalescent COVID-19.

Germline assignment: CDR1 SGHRS and CDR2 YFSETQ. The CDR3 runs 16 residues. The V gene lost 0 bases and the J gene lost 4 bases, with 14 bases spanning the gap. The protocol was immunoSEQ multiplex PCR, while the TCRdb copy is restricted to in-frame clones and leaves out a portion. The table shows 200,000 to 250,000 clones, with about nine tenths occurring only once. The chain employs TRBV5-1 and TRBJ1-5; no clear D. The sequence was collected from a man of 80 years or more with acute or convalescent COVID-19. Sequencing was carried out using peripheral blood. The CDR3 sequence: CASSLDGDPRNQPQHF. The CDR3 DNA is TGCGCCAGCAGCTTGGACGGGGATCCTAGGAATCAGCCCCAGCATTTT.